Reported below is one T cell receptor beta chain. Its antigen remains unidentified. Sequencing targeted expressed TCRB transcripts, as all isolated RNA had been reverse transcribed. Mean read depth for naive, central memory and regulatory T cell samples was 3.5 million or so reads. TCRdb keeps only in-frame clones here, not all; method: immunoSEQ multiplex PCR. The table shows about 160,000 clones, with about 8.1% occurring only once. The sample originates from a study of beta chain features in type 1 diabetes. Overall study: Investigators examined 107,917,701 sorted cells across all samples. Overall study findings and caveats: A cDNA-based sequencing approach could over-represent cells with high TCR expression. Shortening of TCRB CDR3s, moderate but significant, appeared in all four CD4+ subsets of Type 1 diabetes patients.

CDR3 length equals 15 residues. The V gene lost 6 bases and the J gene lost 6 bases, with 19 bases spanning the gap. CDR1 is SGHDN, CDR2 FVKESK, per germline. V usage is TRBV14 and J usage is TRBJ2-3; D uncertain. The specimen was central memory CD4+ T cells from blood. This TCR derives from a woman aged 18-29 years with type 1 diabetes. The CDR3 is CASSIVPNLGDTQYF. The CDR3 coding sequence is TGTGCCAGCAGTATTGTCCCAAACCTCGGGGATACGCAGTATTTT.